A selection of T cell receptor beta chains follows, all from one sample in a study of shared clonotypes between healthy human individuals. Profiling relied on immunoSEQ multiplex PCR, and the TCRdb table lists in-frame clones only, not all of them. There are about 2,500,000 clones in the sample; 90% to 95% occur only once, and roughly 0.13% lies in the top ten. The specimen sequenced was naive CD4+ T cells sorted from blood. These receptors were collected from a man younger than 30 in good health. Each CDR3 is given with its conserved first and last residue. The D gene is left open where the match is weak. Clone size is shown for a subset of rows, as once, few, many or a class of expanded clone.

v_gene	d_gene	j_gene	abundance	len	CDR3nt	CDR3aa
TRBV7-2	TRBD1	TRBJ1-2	once	15	TGTGCCAGCAGCCGTCCCGGGACAGGGGCCTATGGCTACACCTTC	CASSRPGTGAYGYTF
TRBV4-1	NA	TRBJ2-3	NA	14	TGCGCCAGCAGCCAAGGAGGACCTGGGGTTACGCAGTATTTT	CASSQGGPGVTQYF
TRBV5-1	TRBD1	TRBJ2-1	NA	17	TGCGCCAGCAGCTTGGAGCGAACCGGGACAGGGGGCTATGAGCAGTTCTTC	CASSLERTGTGGYEQFF
TRBV21-1	NA	TRBJ2-3	once	15	TGTGCCAGCAGCAAAGCAGGGGGCTGCACAGATACGCAGTATTTT	CASSKAGGCTDTQYF
TRBV29-1	NA	TRBJ2-5	NA	13	TGCAGCGTTAGACTGTCAGGGCAAGAGACCCAGTACTTC	CSVRLSGQETQYF
TRBV19	NA	TRBJ1-4	NA	15	TGTGCCAGTAGTATCGGGATCCTAGAAGGGGAAAAACTGTTTTTT	CASSIGILEGEKLFF
TRBV28	TRBD1	TRBJ2-5	NA	16	TGTGCCAGCAGCGGTAACAGGGGGCTGTACCAAGAGACCCAGTACTTC	CASSGNRGLYQETQYF
TRBV6-1	NA	TRBJ1-5	few	13	TGTGCCAGCGTGGGCAGGGAGGGCCAGCCCCAGCATTTT	CASVGREGQPQHF
TRBV10-2	NA	TRBJ2-5	once	13	TGCGCCAGCAGTGCTACCCGCGGGGAGACCCAGTACTTC	CASSATRGETQYF
TRBV9	NA	TRBJ2-3	NA	16	TGTGCCAGCAGCGTAGCGGCGGGGATTGGGGGTCCCCTTCAGTATTTT	CASSVAAGIGGPLQYF
TRBV6-5	NA	TRBJ2-1	NA	15	TGTGCCAGCACCCTACCAGGGAGCTCCTACAATGAGCAGTTCTTC	CASTLPGSSYNEQFF
TRBV7-6	NA	TRBJ2-1	NA	17	TGTGCCAGCAGCCGGGGCCCCGTGGTGATTTCTTACAATGAGCAGTTCTTC	CASSRGPVVISYNEQFF
TRBV5-1	NA	TRBJ2-7	NA	14	TGCGCCAGCAGCTTCCTTGACAGTAGCTACGAGCAGTACTTC	CASSFLDSSYEQYF
TRBV9	TRBD1	TRBJ1-5	NA	15	TGTGCCAGCAGCCCCGAGGGACAGGGAGTTCAGCCCCAGCATTTT	CASSPEGQGVQPQHF
TRBV2	TRBD1	TRBJ1-5	NA	15	TGTGCCAGCAGGAGGACAGGGGGAGGCTCTCAGCCCCAGCATTTT	CASRRTGGGSQPQHF
TRBV11-1	NA	TRBJ2-1	NA	15	TGTGCCAGCAGCTTAAGTGGGGGTACATACAATGAGCAGTTCTTC	CASSLSGGTYNEQFF
TRBV10-2	TRBD1	TRBJ1-5	NA	16	TGCGCCAGCAGTGCCGACAGGGGTTCGGGCAATCAGCCCCAGCATTTT	CASSADRGSGNQPQHF
TRBV5-1	NA	TRBJ2-7	NA	13	TGCGCCAGCTCCCAGAAAGGGGGCTACGAGCAGTACTTC	CASSQKGGYEQYF
TRBV6-5	TRBD1	TRBJ1-6	NA	15	TGTGCCAGCAGTAGAACCGGGACAGGGAATTCACCCCTCCACTTT	CASSRTGTGNSPLHF
TRBV9	NA	TRBJ1-3	NA	16	TGTGCCAGCAGCGTAGGTGGAACCTTCTCTGGAAACACCATATATTTT	CASSVGGTFSGNTIYF
TRBV30	NA	TRBJ2-3	NA	12	TGTGCCTGGAGTCCAAGGACAGATACGCAGTATTTT	CAWSPRTDTQYF
TRBV5-4	NA	TRBJ2-2	NA	15	TGTGCCAGCAGCCTGGCAGGGGCTGGCACCGGGGAGCTGTTTTTT	CASSLAGAGTGELFF
TRBV11-2	TRBD2	TRBJ2-1	NA	13	TGTGCCAGCAGCGGATTTGAGCGGGGTGAGCAGTTCTTC	CASSGFERGEQFF
TRBV5-1	TRBD1	TRBJ2-5	once	15	TGCGCCAGCAGCTGGGGGGACAGGGGGCGAGGGACCCAGTACTTC	CASSWGDRGRGTQYF
TRBV6-1	NA	TRBJ2-1	NA	13	TGTGCCAGCAGTGAAGCTAGGGGAACTGAGCAGTTCTTC	CASSEARGTEQFF
TRBV30	TRBD1	TRBJ1-3	NA	14	TGTGCCTGGGGGACAGTCCGCTCTGGAAACACCATATATTTT	CAWGTVRSGNTIYF
TRBV4-3	TRBD2	TRBJ2-5	NA	19	TGCGCCAGCAGCCAAGCCCTTATTCTTCTAGCGGGAGGGGAAGAGACCCAGTACTTC	CASSQALILLAGGEETQYF
TRBV5-1	TRBD1	TRBJ1-5	NA	15	TGCGCCAGCAGCCCGGGACAGGAGGTAAATCAGCCCCAGCATTTT	CASSPGQEVNQPQHF
TRBV19	NA	TRBJ1-5	few	13	TGTGCCAGTAGTATGGCTGGCAATCAGCCCCAGCATTTT	CASSMAGNQPQHF
TRBV10-1	NA	TRBJ2-1	NA	18	TGCGCCAGCAGTGAGGGGTTTGGAACAGACAGCTCCTACAATGAGCAGTTCTTC	CASSEGFGTDSSYNEQFF
TRBV5-4	NA	TRBJ2-7	NA	14	TGTGCCAGCAGGGGTTCGGGACAAAGGGGCGAGCAGTACTTC	CASRGSGQRGEQYF